This T cell receptor (beta chain) is drawn from a study of cytomegalovirus exposure and HLA in healthy donors. General observations from the study: Later analysis indicated greater clonal expansion among HLA-associated TCR beta chains than among equally common other chains.

Comment on this clone: Antigen: not known.

A multiplex PCR was run with 60 Vbeta primers and 13 Jbeta primers. Generated by immunoSEQ multiplex PCR, the TCRdb table keeps only in-frame clones and is missing some. The table lists around 200,000 clones, 70% to 85% of them singletons. This receptor was identified in a girl aged 2-10 years in good health and CMV-seropositive. The sequenced material came from PBMCs.

The CDR3, as DNA: TGTGCCAGCAGCCAACATGGGGGGAGAGGTGAGCAGTTCTTC. The encoded protein is CASSQHGGRGEQFF. This chain uses TRBV14 with TRBJ2-1, with D possibly TRBD2 on 6 matching bases. There are 14 residues in the CDR3. Trimming stripped 2 bases from V and 9 bases from J, with 14 bases between. Germline V gene data show CDR1 as SGHDN and CDR2 as FVKESK.